Below, one TCR beta chain is given with its context. Sequencing was performed with immunoSEQ multiplex PCR; in TCRdb, only in-frame clones are kept and a portion is missing. The sample has 35,000 to 55,000 clones, approximately 90% seen once; the top ten hold under 9%. The sample comes from a study of blood T cell repertoires in COVID-19. The source is a man aged 60 to 69 with active COVID-19. Sequences were obtained from peripheral blood.

This CDR3 is CASSLGASGVYEQYF. In DNA form, the CDR3 reads TGTGCCAGCAGCTTAGGGGCTAGCGGGGTCTACGAGCAGTACTTC. The gene calls are TRBV7-9 and TRBJ2-7; 9 bases align to TRBD2. Trimming removed 1 base from V and 3 bases from J; junction bases left unmatched: 4. Germline CDR1 reads SEHNR; CDR2 reads FQNEAQ (reference sequence). CDR3 length equals 15 residues.